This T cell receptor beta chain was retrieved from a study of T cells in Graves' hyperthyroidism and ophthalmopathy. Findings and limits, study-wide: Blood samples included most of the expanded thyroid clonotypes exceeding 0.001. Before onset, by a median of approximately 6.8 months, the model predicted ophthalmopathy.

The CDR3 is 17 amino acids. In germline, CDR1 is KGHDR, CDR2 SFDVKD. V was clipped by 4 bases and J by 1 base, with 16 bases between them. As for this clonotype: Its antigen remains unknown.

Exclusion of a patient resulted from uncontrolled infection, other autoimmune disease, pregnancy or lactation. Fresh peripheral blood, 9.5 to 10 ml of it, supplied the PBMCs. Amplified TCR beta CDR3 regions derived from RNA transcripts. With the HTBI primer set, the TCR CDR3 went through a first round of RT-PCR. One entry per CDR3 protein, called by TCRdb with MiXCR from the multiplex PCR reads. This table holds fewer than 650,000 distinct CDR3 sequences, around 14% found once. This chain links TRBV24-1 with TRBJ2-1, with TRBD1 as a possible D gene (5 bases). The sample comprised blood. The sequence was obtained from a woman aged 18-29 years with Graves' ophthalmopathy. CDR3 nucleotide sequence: TGTGCCACCAGTGACCCCCTTGACAGCACTTCCTACAATGAGCAGTTCTTC. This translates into CATSDPLDSTSYNEQFF.